The clone carrying this TCR beta chain has only a few counts. This sample was included in a study of blood T cell repertoires in COVID-19. On the study more broadly: The samples span acute and convalescent COVID-19 from the United States, Italy and Spain. Sample material is recorded as cDNA or gDNA derived from T cells, B-cell-depleted T cells, or PBMCs.

In the authors' workflow: The assay estimated nucleated cells by amplifying reference gene primers. Assay: immunoSEQ multiplex PCR; the TCRdb copy retains only in-frame clones and omits some. For V, J and clone size, that table is used; D and trimming come from the DNA. Here the sample spans more than 80,000 clones, 75% to 90% being singletons. With 7 bases removed from V and 7 bases from J, the gap between germline ends came to 14 bases. Germline CDR1 LGHNA, CDR2 YSLEER. The length of the CDR3 is 14 residues. The sequenced sample was peripheral blood. The genes are TRBV4-3 and TRBJ1-6; D gene uncertain. This clonotype was sampled from a human donor with active COVID-19. The donor label of this sample is uncertain. The CDR3 loop reads CASNKLGGNSPLHF. The DNA of the CDR3 is TGCGCCAGCAATAAGTTAGGAGGGAATTCACCCCTCCACTTT.